This TCR beta chain was found in a study of shared T cell receptors in the human thymus (dated by TCRdb to the early 2020s). Broadly, across the study: The study examined how self-reactive, shared T-cell receptor alpha chains are generated in the human thymus.

The V and J ends are trimmed by 4 bases and 5 bases, leaving 23 bases between them. The CDR3 runs 17 residues from the cysteine to the phenylalanine. The DNA shown is the 51-base CDR3, in frame from base 1. Taken from the germline V gene, the CDR1 and CDR2 loops are MGHDK and SYGVNS. The method was the immunoSEQ multiplex PCR assay. Not all clones reach the TCRdb copy of this immuneACCESS table, which keeps in-frame sequences only. Checked studies attribute under half of the gap to unresolved V genes and leave the rest unexplained. This sample holds around 730,000 clones; approximately 85% were observed only once. The ten most abundant clones make up more than 0.008% of the sample. Of note for this clone: What antigen it recognizes has not been identified. No much larger clone is present one base from it, and per-base qualities are unavailable.

These same records also appear under a second study, on human thymus T cells. The second investigation adds: The donors were immunologically healthy infants in Finland who had open corrective cardiac surgery for congenital heart defects. Thymus tissue was obtained as surgical resects removed during corrective cardiac surgery. V and J gene segment usage appeared biased in both thymic and peripheral blood repertoires. The related research reported highly overlapping thymic TCR repertoires among unrelated individuals. TCR alpha and beta repertoires from under 10 infant thymus samples and four related peripheral blood samples were characterized in the study. The infant donors were roughly 7 to 244 days old, and the cohort included roughly six males and two females. After being mechanically released from the tissue, thymocytes were kept at -70 degrees C in pellets of about 8.5-32 million cells. A QIAsymphony instrument was used to extract genomic DNA from the frozen cell pellets. Using the immunoSEQ multiplex PCR assay, the TCRB and TCRAD loci were amplified from a standardized quantity of quality-controlled genomic DNA. The amplicons spanned the V(D)J region and were long enough to cover the CDR3 and allow V and J genes to be identified. The commercial immunoSEQ service was used to sequence amplicons on an Illumina platform. Primer bias and sequencing errors were corrected as previously described, and TCRAD and TCRB were defined on the basis of the IMGT database. The repertoires were analysed using immunoSEQ Analyzer 3.0 and VDJTools for basic statistics, V/J segment usage, diversity estimates, rarefaction and pairwise overlap. Chao1, ChaoE, Efron-Thisted, Shannon and inverse Simpson indices were used to estimate diversity, which was also estimated on datasets down-sampled to the smallest sample. Repertoire overlap was assessed by strict matching of CDR3 nucleotide sequence, V gene and J gene, and clustering was done by Jaccard-based multidimensional scaling. Thymus samples yielded on average roughly 840,000 unique TCRB clonotypes, compared with around 84,000 from blood samples.

The receptor chain draws on TRBV25-1 and TRBJ1-2; TRBD1 is a possible D gene, resting on 6 matching bases. Sequenced material: thymocytes. The source is a girl under three years old with a congenital heart defect. Donor details come from another sample of the same person, matched by shared clones. The CDR3 region reads CASSVKTTSRGVYGYTF. The nucleotides are TGTGCCAGCAGTGTAAAGACAACCTCCAGGGGAGTTTATGGCTACACCTTC.